These 25 T cell receptor beta chains were all obtained from the same sample, sequenced in a study of OX40 agonist ivuxolimab in advanced cancers. Some clones are missing from TCRdb's copy, which holds only in-frame ones; the method was immunoSEQ multiplex PCR. The sample carries 60,000 to 100,000 clones, roughly 87% recorded once. Sequenced material: CD4+ or CD8+ T cells sorted from blood, taken in a trial of the OX40 agonist ivuxolimab. The receptors stem from an adult with an advanced solid tumor such as melanoma, head and neck, liver or kidney cancer.

This clone has only a few counts. The chain carries TRBV28 and TRBJ1-1; no reliable D call. Germline values: CDR1 MDHEN, CDR2 SYDVKM. This CDR3 is 11 amino acids long. V lost 10 bases, J lost 1 base, and 7 bases lay in between. The chain's CDR3 is CATEGNTEAFF. The CDR3 DNA reads TGTGCCACCGAGGGGAACACTGAAGCTTTCTTT. The whole variable domain, remainder taken from reference TRBV28 and TRBJ1-1, is DVKVTQSSRYLVKRTGEKVFLECVQDMDHENMFWYRQDPGLGLRLIYFSYDVKMKEKGDIPEGYSVSREKKERFSLILESASTNQTSMYLCATEGNTEAFFGQGTRLTVV.

The V gene is TRBV7-9, the J gene TRBJ2-2; TRBD2 agrees at 7 bases. V lost 0 bases and J lost 7; bases outside the gene matches: 8. This CDR3 region has 16 residues. From germline, CDR1 is SEHNR and CDR2 FQNEAQ (reference sequence). The CDR3 sequence: CASSLARGSFFGELFF. The CDR3 coding sequence is TGTGCCAGCAGCTTAGCTCGCGGGAGTTTTTTCGGGGAGCTGTTTTTT. Filled out from reference TRBV7-9 and TRBJ2-2, the complete variable domain reads DTGVSQNPRHKITKRGQNVTFRCDPISEHNRLYWYRQTLGQGPEFLTYFQNEAQLEKSRLLSDRFSAERPKGSFSTLEIQRTEQGDSAMYLCASSLARGSFFGELFFGEGSRLTVL.

This clone was recorded once. This chain links TRBV5-5 with TRBJ2-1; TRBD2 matches at 11 bases. Trimming at V came to 0 bases and at J to 8 bases, leaving 13 bases not matched to a gene. Germline-derived CDR1 and CDR2 are SGHKS and YYEKEE (reference sequence). The CDR3 length is 18 residues. The CDR3 region has the DNA TGTGCCAGCAGCTTGGGGCTAGCGGGAGGATCAGGGGGGTATGAGCAGTTCTTC. Protein product: CASSLGLAGGSGGYEQFF.

The CDR3 DNA follows: TGTGCCAGCAGCTTATGGTCAAGCAGCACCTACGAGCAGTACTTC. It yields the protein CASSLWSSSTYEQYF. The chain is built from TRBV11-2 and TRBJ2-7, with D uncertain. This CDR3 has 15 amino acids. Germline CDR1 SGHAT, CDR2 FQNNGV. The V end lost 2 bases, the J end lost 2 bases, and 13 bases lay between the germline ends.

The rearrangement joins TRBV5-4 to TRBJ2-1; D is unclear. CDR1 and CDR2 (germline): SGHNT, YYREEE (reference sequence). This CDR3 region has 15 residues. Trimming cost V 1 base and J 6 bases, with 14 bases left between them. The CDR3: CASSLIKRQTNEQFF. CDR3 DNA: TGTGCCAGCAGCTTGATTAAGCGACAAACCAATGAGCAGTTCTTC.

This clone was seen once. The chain recombines TRBV18 with TRBJ2-1, with D hard to call. With 0 bases removed from V and 9 bases from J, the gap between germline ends came to 6 bases. The germline gives CDR1 KGHSH, CDR2 LQKENI. The CDR3 consists of 12 residues. Here the CDR3 reads CASSPPGSEQFF. Here the CDR3 DNA reads TGTGCCAGCTCACCACCGGGCAGTGAGCAGTTCTTC.

This chain connects TRBV28 to TRBJ2-7; D is unresolved. Germline CDR1 and CDR2: MDHEN and SYDVKM. Trimming stripped 2 bases from V and 2 bases from J, with 10 bases between. The CDR3 spans 14 residues. The CDR3 nucleotides read TGTGCCAGCAGTTTAGCCCAAGCCCCCTACGAGCAGTACTTC. Amino acid sequence: CASSLAQAPYEQYF.

This rearrangement joins TRBV5-1 to TRBJ2-1; TRBD2 matches 10 bases. The CDR3 loop spans 16 amino acids. Germline CDR1 is SGHRS and CDR2 is YFSETQ. After removal of 4 bases from V and 6 bases from J, the junction contained 10 bases not matched to a gene. The CDR3 protein is CASSPPLAGVGNEQFF. The CDR3 DNA sequence: TGCGCCAGCAGCCCCCCCCTAGCGGGAGTCGGCAATGAGCAGTTCTTC.

The rearrangement uses TRBV11-3 and TRBJ2-7; D may be TRBD1 (6 bases). With 5 bases removed from V and 9 bases from J, the gap between germline ends came to 17 bases. The CDR3 is 13 residues long. Germline lookup yields CDR1 SGHNT and CDR2 YENEEA. The CDR3 bases are TGTGCCAGCAGCCCACAGGGAGTTTCGTCGCAGTACTTC. Protein product: CASSPQGVSSQYF.

V is TRBV6-5 and J is TRBJ2-5; TRBD1 matches 10 bases. The J call may be faulty, since TRBJ2-7 better matches the DNA end. This CDR3 contains 15 residues. Germline V CDR1 and CDR2: MNHEY, SVGAGI. The CDR3 nucleotides are TGTGCCAGCAGTTATAGGGACAGGGGCGTTTACGAGCAGTACTTC. Translation: CASSYRDRGVYEQYF.

CDR3 region: CASNRLAGWNEQFF. CDR3 in DNA: TGTGCCAGTAATAGGCTAGCGGGATGGAATGAGCAGTTCTTC. This chain uses TRBV19 with TRBJ2-1; 9 nucleotides align to TRBD2. V shed 7 bases, J shed 7 bases, and the junction held 8 bases outside the gene matches. The CDR3 totals 14 residues. Germline V gene data show CDR1 as LNHDA and CDR2 as SQIVND (reference sequence). The full variable domain, completed using reference TRBV19 and TRBJ2-1, is DGGITQSPKYLFRKEGQNVTLSCEQNLNHDAMYWYRQDPGQGLRLIYYSQIVNDFQKGDIAEGYSVSREKKESFPLTVTSAQKNPTAFYLCASNRLAGWNEQFFGPGTRLTVL.

The rearrangement joins TRBV20-1 to TRBJ1-1; D is ambiguous. Per germline, CDR1 DFQATT and CDR2 SNEGSKA (reference sequence). The CDR3 runs 11 residues. Between the trimmed V and J ends, which lost 5 bases and 3 bases, there was a span of 7 bases. In DNA, the CDR3 is TGCAGTGCTCTGATGGACACTGAAGCTTTCTTT. Encoded protein: CSALMDTEAFF.

The rearrangement joins TRBV5-1 to TRBJ1-3, with 7 bases lining up with TRBD1. CDR1 and CDR2 from the germline V gene are SGHRS and YFSETQ. The CDR3 loop spans 16 amino acids. V was clipped by 1 base and J by 0 bases; unmatched bases: 4. The CDR3 DNA sequence: TGCGCCAGCAGCTTGTTGGGACAGAGCTCTGGAAACACCATATATTTT. Translation gives CASSLLGQSSGNTIYF.

The gene calls are TRBV14 and TRBJ2-1, with 9 nucleotides matching TRBD2. Germline CDR1 and CDR2: SGHDN and FVKESK. The CDR3 is 19 residues long. V gave up 0 bases and J gave up 6 bases; unmatched junction bases: 15. The CDR3, as DNA: TGTGCCAGCAGCCAAGAAACAGGGACGCAGCGGGAGGAAAGCAATGAGCAGTTCTTC. It is translated as CASSQETGTQREESNEQFF.

The chain joins TRBV7-9 to TRBJ2-7; 10 bases are shared with TRBD2. The CDR3 extends over 15 amino acids. The V and J ends lost 5 bases and 4 bases, in that order; junction bases with no gene match: 8. CDR1 and CDR2 from the germline V gene are SEHNR and FQNEAQ (reference sequence). The chain's CDR3 is CASSLSSSGSYEQYF. The CDR3 DNA sequence: TGTGCCAGCAGCCTAAGTTCTAGCGGGAGTTACGAGCAGTACTTC.

The V gene is TRBV28, the J gene TRBJ2-5, with D possibly TRBD2 on 5 matching bases. The CDR3 consists of 16 residues. V was pared by 2 bases and J by 2 bases, with 15 bases between. Germline CDR1 and CDR2: MDHEN and SYDVKM. In DNA form, the CDR3 reads TGTGCCAGCAGTTTAGCTAGCACTAACTCTCAAGAGACCCAGTACTTC. As protein: CASSLASTNSQETQYF.

The rearrangement links TRBV7-2 to TRBJ2-1; a weak D match, TRBD1 (7 bases). Germline lookup yields CDR1 SGHTA and CDR2 FQGNSA. The length of the CDR3 is 15 residues. Trimming removed 1 base at V and 4 bases at J, with 11 bases between. CDR3 in DNA: TGTGCCAGCAGCTTAGGTCAGGGGGGTTACAATGAGCAGTTCTTC. This codes for CASSLGQGGYNEQFF.

This sequence joins TRBV4-1 and TRBJ1-1; D possibly corresponds to TRBD1 (5 bases). Germline V gene data show CDR1 as MGHRA and CDR2 as YSYEKL. Deletions cut 1 base from V and 2 bases from J, with 17 bases between. This CDR3 is built from 17 residues. This CDR3 reads CASSQGYSLWDNTEAFF. The CDR3 DNA sequence: TGCGCCAGCAGCCAAGGGTATTCTCTATGGGACAACACTGAAGCTTTCTTT.

This clone was recorded once. The chain employs TRBV4-1 and TRBJ2-3; D is perhaps TRBD2 (5 bases). With 4 bases removed from V and 4 bases from J, the gap between germline ends came to 15 bases. CDR1 is MGHRA, CDR2 YSYEKL, per germline. The CDR3 loop spans 15 amino acids. The CDR3 sequence is CASSPHLLRADTQYF. The CDR3 region has the DNA TGCGCCAGCAGCCCCCATCTTCTGCGGGCAGATACGCAGTATTTT.

This clone was seen a handful of times. V and J are TRBV7-8 and TRBJ1-5; 8 nucleotides line up with TRBD1. The CDR3 is 18 residues long. V lost 4 bases, J lost 2 bases, and 13 bases stayed unmatched. From germline, CDR1 is SGHVS and CDR2 FQNEAQ. CDR3 region: CASSSPGQVSFGNQPQHF. In DNA, the CDR3 is TGTGCCAGCAGCTCCCCGGGACAGGTTTCCTTCGGCAATCAGCCCCAGCATTTT.

The chain has TRBV6-1 and TRBJ2-1; D is unclear. Germline CDR1 is MNHNS and CDR2 is SASEGT. The length of the CDR3 is 12 residues. V was trimmed by 4 bases and J by 7 bases, leaving 8 bases between them. The CDR3 bases are TGTGCCAGCAGTGTGAGCGTGAATGAGCAGTTCTTC. Its translation: CASSVSVNEQFF.

V is TRBV7-8 and J is TRBJ1-5; D is undetermined. Deletions cut 1 base from V and 2 bases from J, with 15 bases between. This CDR3 is 17 amino acids long. Germline V gene lookup returns CDR1 SGHVS and CDR2 FQNEAQ. The DNA for the CDR3 is TGTGCCAGCAGCTTAGAAGGTGGAGGTATGGGCAATCAGCCCCAGCATTTT. Residues: CASSLEGGGMGNQPQHF. The full variable domain, in which reference TRBV7-8 and TRBJ1-5 provide the parts outside the CDR3, is GAGVSQSPRYKVAKRGQDVALRCDPISGHVSLFWYQQALGQGPEFLTYFQNEAQLDKSGLPSDRFFAERPEGSVSTLKIQRTQQEDSAVYLCASSLEGGGMGNQPQHFGDGTRLSIL.

The chain uses TRBV5-1 and TRBJ2-5; D is unresolved. The V gene lost 5 bases and the J gene lost 1 base, with 3 bases spanning the gap. Germline CDR1 SGHRS, CDR2 YFSETQ. The length of the CDR3 is 11 residues. The CDR3: CASRSQETQYF. The CDR3, as DNA: TGCGCCAGCAGATCCCAAGAGACCCAGTACTTC.

The chain links TRBV2 to TRBJ1-1; 8 bases map to TRBD1. This CDR3 is built from 15 residues. V gave up 1 base and J gave up 6 bases; unmatched junction bases: 7. Germline CDR1 SNHLY, CDR2 FYNNEI. The CDR3 DNA reads TGTGCCAGCAGTGAAGATTTTGGACAGGGCCCTGAAGCTTTCTTT. Translation: CASSEDFGQGPEAFF.

In its sample, this clone was seen a few times. This chain uses TRBV5-1 with TRBJ2-6; 7 bases line up with TRBD1. The CDR3 spans 16 residues. Germline V CDR1 and CDR2: SGHRS, YFSETQ. The V and J ends lost 4 bases and 0 bases, in that order; junction bases with no gene match: 4. Written as DNA, the CDR3 is TGCGCCAGCAGCAAGACAGGGTTCTCTGGGGCCAACGTCCTGACTTTC. Amino acid sequence: CASSKTGFSGANVLTF. Full variable domain (rest looked up from reference TRBV5-1 and TRBJ2-6): KAGVTQTPRYLIKTRGQQVTLSCSPISGHRSVSWYQQTPGQGLQFLFEYFSETQRNKGNFPGRFSGRQFSNSRSEMNVSTLELGDSALYLCASSKTGFSGANVLTFGAGSRLTVL.